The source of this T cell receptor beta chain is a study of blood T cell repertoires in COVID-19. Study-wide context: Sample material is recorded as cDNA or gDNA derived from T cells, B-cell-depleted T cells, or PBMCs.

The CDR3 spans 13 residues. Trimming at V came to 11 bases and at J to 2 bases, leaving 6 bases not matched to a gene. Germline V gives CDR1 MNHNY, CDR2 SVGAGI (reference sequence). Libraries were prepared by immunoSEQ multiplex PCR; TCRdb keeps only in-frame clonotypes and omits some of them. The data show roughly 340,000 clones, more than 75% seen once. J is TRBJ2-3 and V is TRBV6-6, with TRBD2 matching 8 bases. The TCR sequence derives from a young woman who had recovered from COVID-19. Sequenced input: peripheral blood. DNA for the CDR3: TGTGCCTCCTTGACTAGCGACACAGATACGCAGTATTTT. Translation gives CASLTSDTDTQYF.